The 29 T cell receptor beta chains presented below share a single source sample, sequenced in a study of T cell repertoires in cytomegalovirus infection. Antigens for these TCRs are unknown. Each CDR3 protein is one row after TCRdb ran MiXCR on the reads. The repertoire holds roughly 800,000 distinct CDR3 sequences, with almost 30% as singletons. Sequenced material: cultured CD8+ T cells from PBMCs, taken from culture after CMV antigen stimulation. These receptors all stem from a human donor in good health (CMV status not recorded). Some clones in this sample may be carry-over from other donors' samples.

The chain couples TRBV7-9 to TRBJ2-7; TRBD2 might be the D (5 bases). CDR3 length: 13 amino acids. Germline V lookup: CDR1 SEHNR, CDR2 FQNEAQ (reference sequence). The V and J ends lost 1 base and 10 bases respectively, with 14 bases between them. The CDR3 DNA follows: TGTGCCAGCAGCTTAGATCAGCGGCACCTCCAGTACTTC. This gives the protein CASSLDQRHLQYF.

This clonotype was detected only a few times. One end of the junction is discordant with germline, which a read error may explain. V and J are TRBV7-7 and TRBJ2-2; 8 positions agree with TRBD1. The CDR3 totals 17 residues. Germline-derived CDR1 and CDR2 are SSHAT and FNYEAQ (reference sequence). The DNA of the CDR3 is TGTGCTAGCAGCTTAGAAGCGGCAGGGGGCCGGACCGGGGAGCTGTTTTTT. This translates into CASSLEAAGGRTGELFF.

This clonotype was recorded at least ten times. This chain's CDR3 is CASRTPGGENTGELFF. The DNA of the CDR3 is TGTGCCAGCCGGACCCCAGGGGGCGAGAACACCGGGGAGCTGTTTTTT. The V call is TRBV7-8, the J call TRBJ2-2, with TRBD1 identical over 8 bases. The J segment lost 1 base and the V segment lost 8 bases, leaving 9 bases of the junction unmatched. The CDR3 covers 16 residues. Germline V lookup: CDR1 SGHVS, CDR2 FQNEAQ.

This rearrangement joins TRBV6-5 to TRBJ1-6, with unresolved D. Germline V gives CDR1 MNHEY, CDR2 SVGAGI. The V and J ends lost 6 bases and 0 bases respectively, with 9 bases between them. The CDR3 loop spans 15 amino acids. CDR3 protein: CASSLTRSYNSPLHF. The DNA for the CDR3 is TGTGCCAGCAGCCTCACCCGCTCCTATAATTCACCCCTCCACTTT.

The chain employs TRBV27 and TRBJ1-4, with 10 bases matching TRBD1. Losses at the gene ends were 4 bases for V and 8 bases for J; bases not matched to a gene: 4. This CDR3 is built from 14 residues. The germline gives CDR1 MNHEY, CDR2 SMNVEV (reference sequence). CDR3 sequence (DNA): TGTGCCAGCAGTTGGGACAGGGGCGGAGAAAAACTGTTTTTT. The encoded protein is CASSWDRGGEKLFF.

This chain links TRBV7-8 with TRBJ2-5, with 9 bases fitting TRBD2. CDR1 is SGHVS and CDR2 is FQNEAQ in the germline V gene. Trimming at V came to 2 bases and at J to 5 bases, leaving 6 bases not matched to a gene. This CDR3 is 15 amino acids long. CDR3 in amino acids: CASSLFGTSWETQYF. CDR3 DNA sequence: TGTGCCAGCAGCTTATTTGGGACTAGCTGGGAGACCCAGTACTTC.

This chain joins TRBV10-3 and TRBJ2-4; D is perhaps TRBD1 (6 bases). The length of the CDR3 is 13 residues. Deletions cut 2 bases from V and 15 bases from J, with 17 bases between. CDR1 and CDR2 (germline): ENHRY, SYGVKD. The CDR3 reads CAISEATTGPVYF. For the CDR3, the DNA is TGTGCCATCAGTGAGGCGACTACAGGGCCGGTGTACTTC.

The chain uses TRBV5-1 and TRBJ1-2; weak D call: TRBD1 (5 bases). CDR1 and CDR2 from the germline V gene are SGHRS and YFSETQ. The CDR3 contains 15 residues. V dropped 4 bases and J dropped 4 bases, with 17 bases sitting between them. The CDR3 DNA reads TGCGCCAGCAGCGGGGGTCCAAAAGCCAGCTATGGCTACACCTTC. Its protein product is CASSGGPKASYGYTF.

Regarding this clonotype: The CDR3 ends on some other residue instead of the conserved phenylalanine or tryptophan, so this is likely a read error. The rearrangement uses TRBV20-1 and TRBJ2-7; the D gene could be TRBD1 or TRBD2 (5 bases each). This CDR3 region has 15 residues. V lost 5 bases and J lost 1, with 18 bases in between. Germline assignment: CDR1 DFQATT and CDR2 SNEGSKA (reference sequence). The CDR3 bases are TGCAGTGCTTTGGGGCCGGGAAAGGTTTCCTACGAGCAGTACGAC. It encodes CSALGPGKVSYEQYD.

This clonotype appeared a few times. This chain joins TRBV6-1 and TRBJ2-7; D possibly corresponds to TRBD2 (5 bases). The CDR3 is 15 amino acids. The ends were cut back, 5 bases at V and 5 bases at J, with 19 bases in the middle. Germline-derived CDR1 and CDR2 are MNHNS and SASEGT. The CDR3 protein is CASSTEGHRTDEQYF. CDR3 coding DNA: TGTGCCAGCAGTACCGAGGGTCACCGAACGGACGAGCAGTACTTC.

The V and J genes are TRBV29-1 and TRBJ1-1; D may be TRBD1 (5 bases). Between the trimmed V and J ends, which lost 3 bases and 7 bases, there was a span of 18 bases. Germline V CDR1 and CDR2: SQVTM, ANQGSEA. This CDR3 region has 14 residues. CDR3 region: CSVEGVDGRYEAFF. In DNA, the CDR3 is TGCAGCGTTGAGGGGGTCGATGGCCGGTATGAAGCTTTCTTT.

J is TRBJ2-7 and V is TRBV7-2, with D unclear. The CDR3 is 13 amino acids. Germline V gene lookup returns CDR1 SGHTA and CDR2 FQGNSA. With 5 bases removed from V and 3 bases from J, the gap between germline ends came to 11 bases. The CDR3 is CASSPSKYYEQYF. The CDR3 nucleotides are TGTGCCAGCAGCCCATCAAAGTACTACGAGCAGTACTTC. Supplemented by reference TRBV7-2 and TRBJ2-7, the full variable domain reads GAGVSQSPSNKVTEKGKDVELRCDPISGHTALYWYRQSLGQGLEFLIYFQGNSAPDKSGLPSDRFSAERTGGSVSTLTIQRTQQEDSAVYLCASSPSKYYEQYFGPGTRLTVT.

The chain has TRBV15 and TRBJ2-1; D unresolved. This CDR3 is built from 18 residues. Per germline, CDR1 LNHNV and CDR2 YYDKDF (reference sequence). Trimming pared 0 bases from V and 6 bases from J, leaving 21 bases between. Here the CDR3 DNA reads TGTGCCACCAGCAGAGATCCCTCAACTCGGACGGTGGGCAATGAGCAGTTCTTC. Translation gives CATSRDPSTRTVGNEQFF.

The genes are TRBV4-3 and TRBJ1-1, with D possibly TRBD1 on 6 matching bases. V was cut by 4 bases and J by 7 bases, with 13 bases left in between. Germline CDR1 is LGHNA and CDR2 is YSLEER. The length of the CDR3 is 13 residues. The CDR3 DNA reads as TGCGCCAGCAGCCCATCGAGGGGGGTTGAAGCTTTCTTT. Its translation is CASSPSRGVEAFF.

The chain has TRBV6-2 or TRBV6-3 and TRBJ2-1, with 8 bases matching TRBD1. With 7 bases clipped from V and 6 bases from J, the junction kept 2 bases outside the gene matches. The CDR3 has 12 residues. Per the germline V gene, CDR1 is MNHEY and CDR2 is SVGEGT. For the CDR3, the DNA is TGTGCCAGCACTCAGGGGGCCAATGAGCAGTTCTTC. Residues: CASTQGANEQFF.

This chain links TRBV5-1 with TRBJ1-1; tentatively, D is TRBD1 (5 bases). Germline V CDR1 and CDR2: SGHRS, YFSETQ. Trimming stripped 4 bases from V and 4 bases from J, with 11 bases between. This CDR3 region has 13 residues. CDR3 nucleotides: TGCGCCAGCAGCGAGGGGACTCCCACTGAAGCTTTCTTT. Its translation is CASSEGTPTEAFF.

The sample holds a few counts of this clonotype. The chain uses TRBV19 and TRBJ2-1; tentative D call: TRBD2 (6 bases). From germline, CDR1 is LNHDA and CDR2 SQIVND (reference sequence). Trimming took off 4 bases at V and 4 bases at J, with 14 bases between the two ends. CDR3 length: 15 residues. DNA for the CDR3: TGTGCCAGTAGTACCGGGACTCCAATATACAATGAGCAGTTCTTC. Protein: CASSTGTPIYNEQFF.

V is TRBV6-5 and J is TRBJ2-3; D is unclear. The CDR3 spans 14 residues. Trimming removed 0 bases at V and 4 bases at J, with 8 bases between. The germline gives CDR1 MNHEY, CDR2 SVGAGI. The CDR3 nucleotides are TGTGCCAGCAGTTACTCAACCAACGCAGATACGCAGTATTTT. This gives the protein CASSYSTNADTQYF.

This sequence joins TRBV4-3 and TRBJ1-2; the D gene is possibly TRBD1 (6 bases). V shed 1 base and J shed 3 bases, with 24 bases lying between them. CDR3 length: 19 residues. Germline CDR1 reads LGHNA; CDR2 reads YSLEER. The CDR3 here is CASSQGIVDRTPGDYGYTF. The CDR3 DNA reads as TGCGCCAGCAGCCAAGGGATTGTGGACAGAACCCCCGGGGACTATGGCTACACCTTC.

The V and J genes are TRBV7-2 and TRBJ1-1, with 9 bases aligning to TRBD1. Trimming removed 8 bases from V and 0 bases from J; junction bases left unmatched: 4. Germline V gene data show CDR1 as SGHTA and CDR2 as FQGNSA. This CDR3 is built from 14 residues. CDR3 in amino acids: CASGRDRVNTEAFF. The CDR3 DNA reads TGTGCCAGCGGACGGGACAGGGTGAACACTGAAGCTTTCTTT.

This clonotype has more than one count but fewer than ten. The rearrangement joins TRBV20-1 to TRBJ2-1; TRBD2 matches 11 bases. V shed 3 bases and J 6 bases; nucleotides not matched to a gene: 10. The CDR3 totals 16 residues. Germline-derived CDR1 and CDR2 are DFQATT and SNEGSKA (reference sequence). CDR3 coding DNA: TGCAGTGCTAGTGATCCCGGGACTAGCGGCGTCAATGAGCAGTTCTTC. Amino acid sequence: CSASDPGTSGVNEQFF.

Only a few counts were recorded for this clonotype. This chain uses TRBV6-1 with TRBJ2-7; D is ambiguous. This CDR3 comprises 14 residues. V was clipped by 2 bases and J by 2 bases, with 10 bases between them. In germline, CDR1 is MNHNS, CDR2 SASEGT. The CDR3 is CASSELSRTYEQYV. CDR3 nucleotide sequence: TGTGCCAGCAGTGAACTTAGTAGGACCTACGAGCAGTACGTC.

This chain joins TRBV5-5 and TRBJ2-2; 7 bases are a match to TRBD1. The germline V gene has CDR1 SGHKS and CDR2 YYEKEE (reference sequence). The CDR3 is made up of 16 amino acids. The V gene end was trimmed by 0 bases and the J gene end by 4 bases; junction bases not matched to a gene: 6. In DNA, the CDR3 is TGTGCCAGCAGCTTGGAAGTCGACAGGGCCACCGGGGAGCTGTTTTTT. Translation gives CASSLEVDRATGELFF.

The rearrangement links TRBV24-1 to TRBJ1-5; D possibly corresponds to TRBD1 (6 bases). Trimming took 5 bases from V and 2 from J, leaving 9 bases between them. Per the germline V gene, CDR1 is KGHDR and CDR2 is SFDVKD. The CDR3 sequence is 14 residues long. CDR3 nucleotide sequence: TGTGCCACCAGTGGACGACAGGGCAATCAGCCCCAGCATTTT. Translated: CATSGRQGNQPQHF.

The chain is built from TRBV2 and TRBJ1-1; D is unclear. V was pared by 4 bases and J by 1 base, with 7 bases between. This CDR3 comprises 13 residues. The germline V gene encodes CDR1 SNHLY and CDR2 FYNNEI. The CDR3: CASSGSPNTEAFF. As DNA, the CDR3 is TGTGCCAGCAGTGGGAGTCCGAACACTGAAGCTTTCTTT.

This clonotype has a count of ten or more. The J gene is TRBJ1-5, the V gene TRBV6-1, with TRBD1 identical over 11 bases. V lost 6 bases, J lost 5 bases, and 6 bases stayed unmatched. The CDR3 runs 15 residues. Germline CDR1 and CDR2: MNHNS and SASEGT. CDR3 nucleotides: TGTGCCAGCAGCTCCGGACAGGGGGCGCATCAGCCCCAGCATTTT. Residues: CASSSGQGAHQPQHF.

This clonotype appeared a few times. This chain connects TRBV6-5 to TRBJ2-7; D not certain. Germline CDR1 is MNHEY and CDR2 is SVGAGI. The ends were cut back, 6 bases at V and 3 bases at J, with 12 bases in the middle. The CDR3 totals 13 residues. In nucleotides, the CDR3 is TGTGCCAGCAGCCCGAACAAGAACTACGAGCAGTACGTC. It yields the protein CASSPNKNYEQYV.

This clonotype was observed a handful of times. This rearrangement joins TRBV25-1 to TRBJ2-1; 10 nucleotides agree with TRBD2. J lost 0 bases, V lost 2 bases, and 16 bases had no gene match. Per germline, CDR1 MGHDK and CDR2 SYGVNS. The length of the CDR3 is 21 residues. The CDR3 reads CASSEDPETSGSLSSYNEQFF. The CDR3 DNA reads TGTGCCAGCAGTGAAGACCCCGAGACTAGCGGGTCCTTGAGCTCCTACAATGAGCAGTTCTTC.

The sample holds many counts of this clonotype. The V gene is TRBV7-2, the J gene TRBJ2-4, with 7 bases lining up with TRBD2. Germline loops: CDR1 SGHTA, CDR2 FQGNSA. CDR3 length: 17 residues. With V trimmed by 2 bases and J by 0 bases, 7 bases remained unmatched. CDR3 residues: CASSLLKRGLAKNIQYF. The CDR3 DNA reads as TGTGCCAGCAGCTTATTGAAGCGGGGACTAGCCAAAAACATTCAGTACTTC.